The T cell receptor beta chain described here comes from a study of identical twins. The donor group consisted entirely of healthy Caucasians. This clonotype is judged medium-sized. Unique molecular identifiers were present on cDNA, and template switching added a universal primer site. TCRdb processed the 5' RACE reads anew with MiXCR; each CDR3 protein has one entry. The sample gives more than 200,000 distinct CDR3 sequences, over 12% of which show up once; approximately 8.2% is in the top ten. The CDR3 sequence is 13 residues long. Germline V CDR1 and CDR2: SGHRS, YFSETQ. V was pared by 2 bases and J by 5 bases, with 8 bases between.

The sequence came from a woman aged 18-30 years in good health. The specimen sequenced was memory (CD45RO+) T cells sorted from blood. The rearrangement uses TRBV5-1 and TRBJ1-5; D is ambiguous. The CDR3 region is CASSFEGDQPQHF. In DNA form, the CDR3 reads TGCGCCAGCAGCTTTGAAGGAGATCAGCCCCAGCATTTT.